This TCR beta chain was sequenced during a study of a mutant IDH1 vaccine in newly diagnosed glioma. Study details: Eight vaccinations went to patients in weeks 1, 3, 5, 7, 11, 15, 19, 23. Vaccines began 4-6 weeks after radiotherapy alone, or with temozolomide cycles. Former treatment meant radiotherapy, temozolomide, or both; the majority had gotten both.

The protocol was immunoSEQ multiplex PCR, while the TCRdb copy is restricted to in-frame clones and leaves out a portion. The data hold about 64,000 clones, with about 81% observed a single time. This clone showed up just a few times. As yet, its antigen is unknown. The time point was: week 11, during vaccination. Every vaccination contained 300 ug of the mutant IDH1 20-mer peptide and was paired with topical imiquimod. The sequence was collected from a woman aged 45-60 years with glioma. This sample comprised PBMCs, obtained from a glioma patient whose treatment included an IDH1 peptide vaccine.

The DNA of the CDR3 is TGTGCCAGCAGCTTAGAGCCAGAAGAGACCCAGTACTTC. This translates into CASSLEPEETQYF. The rearrangement uses TRBV11-2 and TRBJ2-5; D gene ambiguous. The V and J ends lost 0 bases and 3 bases respectively, with 5 bases between them. This CDR3 has 13 residues. Germline V gives CDR1 SGHAT, CDR2 FQNNGV.